These 16 T cell receptor beta chains were all obtained from the same sample, sequenced in a study of T cell clonotyping in hematopoietic cell transplantation. Clones were sequenced by immunoSEQ multiplex PCR, and TCRdb holds only the in-frame ones, with some missing. The repertoire has around 12,000 clones, 70% to 85% of them found once; the top ten carry roughly 6.3%. The specimen was PBMCs, collected 100 days after allogeneic stem cell transplant. The receptors were gathered from a female patient aged 40-50 years who had an allogeneic stem cell transplant from a related donor, so T cells may come from the graft donor. Some clones in this sample may be carry-over from other donors' samples.

This clone is medium-sized. The chain has TRBV5-1 and TRBJ2-2; D uncertain. CDR1 is SGHRS, CDR2 YFSETQ, per germline. The CDR3 extends over 15 amino acids. The V and J ends lost 2 bases and 0 bases respectively, with 8 bases between them. The CDR3 bases are TGCGCCAGCAGCTTAAGGACCCCGAACACCGGGGAGCTGTTTTTT. Its translation is CASSLRTPNTGELFF. Combining the CDR3 with reference TRBV5-1 and TRBJ2-2 gives the whole variable domain KAGVTQTPRYLIKTRGQQVTLSCSPISGHRSVSWYQQTPGQGLQFLFEYFSETQRNKGNFPGRFSGRQFSNSRSEMNVSTLELGDSALYLCASSLRTPNTGELFFGEGSRLTVL.

V is TRBV4-1 and J is TRBJ2-3, with D maybe TRBD1 (5 bases). The germline CDR1 and CDR2 sequences are MGHRA and YSYEKL. V dropped 0 bases and J dropped 2 bases, with 12 bases sitting between them. This CDR3 comprises 16 residues. This CDR3 reads CASSQDFAGFTDTQYF. The CDR3, as DNA: TGCGCCAGCAGCCAAGATTTTGCAGGGTTCACAGATACGCAGTATTTT.

This clone was detected only a few times. The chain combines TRBV2 with TRBJ2-7; tentatively, D is TRBD2 (5 bases). The V end was cut by 5 bases, the J end by 3 bases, with 8 bases between. Germline V gene sequence: CDR1 SNHLY, CDR2 FYNNEI. The CDR3 loop spans 12 amino acids. CDR3 amino acids: CASSIGNYEQYF. In DNA form, the CDR3 reads TGTGCCAGCAGTATCGGGAACTACGAGCAGTACTTC.

This clone was detected once. The chain combines TRBV6-5 with TRBJ2-1; the D gene is possibly TRBD2 (6 bases). V lost 2 bases and J 5 bases, leaving 10 bases between the germline ends. The CDR3 extends over 14 amino acids. Looked up from germline, CDR1 is MNHEY and CDR2 is SVGAGI. The CDR3, as DNA: TGTGCCAGCAGTTACACGCGGGGACACAATGAGCAGTTCTTC. This translates into CASSYTRGHNEQFF.

As regards this clone: The junction does not match germline at one end; this may be a read error. The V and J genes are TRBV5-6 and TRBJ1-4; 7 bases line up with TRBD1. The CDR3 has 12 residues. CDR1 and CDR2 (germline): SGHDT, YYEEEE. The CDR3 sequence: CASSLGQLKLFF. For the CDR3, the DNA is TGTGCCAGCAGTTTGGGACAGTTAAAACTGTTTTTT. Full variable domain (outside the CDR3, taken from reference TRBV5-6 and TRBJ1-4): DAGVTQSPTHLIKTRGQQVTLRCSPKSGHDTVSWYQQALGQGPQFIFQYYEEEERQRGNFPDRFSGHQFPNYSSELNVNALLLGDSALYLCASSLGQLKLFFGSGTQLSVL.

The J gene is TRBJ1-4, the V gene TRBV11-2, with D possibly TRBD1 on 5 matching bases. Per germline, CDR1 SGHAT and CDR2 FQNNGV. The CDR3 spans 18 residues. The V end lost 4 bases, the J end lost 7 bases, and 25 bases lay between the germline ends. CDR3 amino acids: CASSYSPGQGRAGEKLFF. The DNA of the CDR3 is TGTGCCAGCAGCTACTCCCCCGGACAAGGGCGGGCGGGTGAAAAACTGTTTTTT.

V and J are TRBV7-8 and TRBJ1-4; no firm D call. The CDR3 consists of 17 residues. Trimming removed 1 base from V and 1 base from J, with 13 bases in between. CDR1 is SGHVS, CDR2 FQNEAQ, per germline. CDR3 sequence: CASSLDLPAGTNEKLFF. In DNA, the CDR3 is TGTGCCAGCAGCTTAGACCTCCCCGCAGGAACTAATGAAAAACTGTTTTTT.

In DNA, the CDR3 is TGCAGCGTTCGAAAAGAGCTGAACACTGAAGCTTTCTTT. It yields the protein CSVRKELNTEAFF. This chain uses TRBV29-1 with TRBJ1-1; unclear D gene. Trimming left V 5 bases short and J 0 bases short, with 10 bases between. There are 13 residues in the CDR3. Germline V gives CDR1 SQVTM, CDR2 ANQGSEA.

V is TRBV11-2 and J is TRBJ1-5; 8 nucleotides line up with TRBD1. J was trimmed by 5 bases and V by 7 bases; bases with no gene match: 4. Germline CDR1 and CDR2: SGHAT and FQNNGV. CDR3 size: 13 residues. The CDR3 sequence: CASTQGAHQPQHF. In nucleotides, the CDR3 is TGTGCCAGCACCCAGGGGGCCCATCAGCCCCAGCATTTT.

For the CDR3, the DNA is TGTGCCAGCAGTTACGGGAATGAGCAGTTCTTC. Residues: CASSYGNEQFF. The chain uses TRBV6-5 and TRBJ2-1; no firm D call. This CDR3 is 11 amino acids long. Between the trimmed V and J ends, which lost 2 bases and 7 bases, there was a span of 3 bases. CDR1 is MNHEY and CDR2 is SVGAGI in the germline V gene.

The chain joins TRBV2 to TRBJ2-7, with D possibly being TRBD2 (6 bases). V lost 3 bases and J lost 6, with 12 bases in between. The CDR3 covers 13 residues. The germline gives CDR1 SNHLY, CDR2 FYNNEI. The CDR3 region has the DNA TGTGCCAGCAGTGATGGAGGGTTGCGCGAGCAGTACTTC. This gives the protein CASSDGGLREQYF.

The V call is TRBV6-5, the J call TRBJ1-3, with a weak D call TRBD1 (5 bases). This CDR3 is built from 12 residues. V gave up 10 bases and J gave up 3 bases, with 10 bases separating them. Germline values: CDR1 MNHEY, CDR2 SVGAGI. CDR3 sequence (DNA): TGTGCCACCGGGGACTTTGGAAACACCATATATTTT. Encoded protein: CATGDFGNTIYF.

The CDR3 region is CASSLAGGYGYTF. The CDR3, as DNA: TGTGCCAGCAGTTTGGCGGGGGGCTATGGCTACACCTTC. The chain joins TRBV28 to TRBJ1-2, with TRBD1 as a possible D gene (5 bases). CDR1 and CDR2 from the germline V gene are MDHEN and SYDVKM. Trimming took 3 bases from V and 4 from J, leaving 9 bases between them. The CDR3 runs 13 residues.

This clone was found a few times. The chain carries TRBV27 and TRBJ1-2; weak D call: TRBD1 (5 bases). Trimming stripped 1 base from V and 6 bases from J, with 12 bases between. Germline V gene sequence: CDR1 MNHEY, CDR2 SMNVEV (reference sequence). The CDR3 totals 14 residues. In DNA form, the CDR3 reads TGTGCCAGCAGTTTATACAGGACATCTAATGGCTACACCTTC. This encodes CASSLYRTSNGYTF.

This sequence joins TRBV30 and TRBJ1-1; the D gene is possibly TRBD1 (5 bases). The CDR3 runs 16 residues. Between the trimmed V and J ends, which lost 3 bases and 1 base, there was a span of 18 bases. Germline-derived CDR1 and CDR2 are GTSNPN and SVGIG (reference sequence). The CDR3, as DNA: TGTGCCTGGAGAGGACCGCACGGGACCCGGAACACTGAAGCTTTCTTT. Translated: CAWRGPHGTRNTEAFF.

Only a few counts were recorded for this clone. CDR3 residues: CASSLRQGAYEQYF. The CDR3 DNA reads as TGTGCCAGCAGCTTGAGACAGGGGGCTTACGAGCAGTACTTC. The V call is TRBV5-4, the J call TRBJ2-7; 10 nucleotides line up with TRBD1. CDR1 is SGHNT, CDR2 YYREEE, per germline (reference sequence). J was trimmed by 4 bases and V by 1 base; bases with no gene match: 2. This CDR3 spans 14 amino acids.